This entry concerns a single T cell receptor beta chain. The antigen is undetermined. This record comes from a study of Tregs in tolerant kidney transplant recipients. CDR1 MNHEY and CDR2 SVGAGI come from the germline V gene. The CDR3 loop spans 14 amino acids. With V trimmed by 8 bases and J by 0 bases, 2 bases remained unmatched. Method: immunoSEQ multiplex PCR; TCRdb's copy keeps in-frame clones and lacks some. The sample contains 15,000 to 18,000 clones, about 53% of which appear only once. CFSE-labeled recipient PBMCs were cultured six to seven days with irradiated graft donor PBMCs, then FACS-sorted.

The rearrangement links TRBV6-5 to TRBJ2-4, with 9 bases lining up with TRBD2. This sequence was found in a human patient who received a combined kidney and bone marrow transplant. The sequences come from CD4+ T cells from blood cultured with allogeneic cells, collected before the transplant. The CDR3 DNA sequence: TGTGCCAGCGGGCGGGAGGGAGCCAAAAACATTCAGTACTTC. It translates to CASGREGAKNIQYF.